The clone carrying this T cell receptor beta chain has a count of ten or more. The sample comes from a study of Graves' ophthalmopathy and Graves' hyperthyroidism. The CDR3 extends over 15 amino acids. Germline V CDR1 and CDR2: SGHVS, FQNEAQ. With 1 base removed from V and 4 bases from J, the gap between germline ends came to 13 bases. Excluded: other autoimmune disease, uncontrolled infection, pregnancy or lactation. RNA transcripts were the source from which TCR beta CDR3 regions were amplified. HTBI primers primed a first-round RT-PCR, and a second-round multiplex PCR followed. TCRdb reanalysed the multiplex PCR reads using MiXCR and keeps one entry per CDR3 protein. This table has 650,000 to 900,000 distinct CDR3 sequences, 40% appearing once.

V usage is TRBV7-8 and J usage is TRBJ1-2, with a weak D call TRBD1 (5 bases). This TCR was recovered from an adult man with Graves' ophthalmopathy. The sequenced sample consisted of peripheral blood. The CDR3 nucleotides are TGTGCCAGCAGCTTAGATCAGGGAGCTAGCTATGGCTACACCTTC. This sequence encodes CASSLDQGASYGYTF.